One sample yielded the 19 T cell receptor beta chains listed below, sequenced in a study of T cells in tumors and immune-related adverse events. Produced via immunoSEQ multiplex PCR; TCRdb's table is partial and in-frame only. This sample has about 22,000 clones; around nine tenths occur once, and the top ten carry roughly 1.3%. Sequencing was performed on lymph node tissue, taken from a patient treated with anti-PD-1 therapy. These receptor sequences come from a female donor with metastatic renal cell carcinoma.

The chain carries TRBV28 and TRBJ1-1; D is unclear. Trimming cost V 7 bases and J 7 bases, with 13 bases left between them. The CDR3 loop spans 12 amino acids. Germline CDR1 MDHEN, CDR2 SYDVKM. The CDR3 region has the DNA TGTGCCAGCACTGATCCGGAGCGTGAAGCTTTCTTT. Translating it yields CASTDPEREAFF.

The V gene is TRBV5-1, the J gene TRBJ1-6, with D hard to call. Germline V gene sequence: CDR1 SGHRS, CDR2 YFSETQ. Trimming shortened V by 4 bases and J by 7 bases, and 9 bases separated the two germline ends. This CDR3 contains 13 residues. The CDR3 region is CASSPVENSPLHF. The CDR3 nucleotides read TGCGCCAGCAGCCCAGTCGAGAATTCACCCCTCCACTTT.

The gene calls are TRBV19 and TRBJ1-1; D might be TRBD1 (5 bases). Germline V CDR1 and CDR2: LNHDA, SQIVND (reference sequence). There are 15 residues in the CDR3. V shed 7 bases and J shed 3 bases, with 18 bases lying between them. The CDR3 reads CASIGSRVPYTEAFF. The CDR3 bases are TGTGCCAGTATTGGGAGCAGGGTCCCCTACACTGAAGCTTTCTTT.

This chain uses TRBV30 with TRBJ1-2; a weak D match, TRBD1 (6 bases). CDR1 is GTSNPN and CDR2 is SVGIG in the germline V gene (reference sequence). V lost 3 bases and J 4 bases, leaving 15 bases between the germline ends. The CDR3 length is 14 residues. This CDR3 reads CAWSRTATFYGYTF. The CDR3 nucleotides read TGTGCCTGGAGCCGGACAGCCACCTTCTATGGCTACACCTTC.

The CDR3 DNA reads TGTGCCAGCAGTGGAGACAGGGCGGGTGAAGCTTTCTTT. Its protein is CASSGDRAGEAFF. V is TRBV6-5 and J is TRBJ1-1, with 7 positions matching TRBD1. Trimming cost V 5 bases and J 7 bases; bases outside gene matches: 7. The CDR3 has 13 residues. CDR1 is MNHEY and CDR2 is SVGAGI in the germline V gene.

This chain links TRBV27 with TRBJ2-3; 7 bases align to TRBD1. J gave up 1 base and V 7 bases, and 8 bases lay outside the gene matches. There are 15 residues in the CDR3. Germline lookup yields CDR1 MNHEY and CDR2 SMNVEV (reference sequence). CDR3 coding DNA: TGTGCCAGCACCTTGACAGGGCTGGGCACAGATACGCAGTATTTT. This sequence encodes CASTLTGLGTDTQYF.

The genes are TRBV14 and TRBJ2-7, with 8 bases aligning to TRBD2. With V trimmed by 1 base and J by 5 bases, 7 bases remained unmatched. The CDR3 extends over 15 amino acids. Per germline, CDR1 SGHDN and CDR2 FVKESK. CDR3 sequence reads: CASSQVVAGLNEQYF. The CDR3 DNA reads as TGTGCCAGCAGCCAAGTAGTAGCGGGGCTCAACGAGCAGTACTTC.

The chain links TRBV7-2 to TRBJ2-1; D is perhaps TRBD2 (5 bases). Germline assignment: CDR1 SGHTA and CDR2 FQGNSA. The CDR3 contains 13 residues. Trimming pared 5 bases from V and 3 bases from J, leaving 8 bases between. In DNA form, the CDR3 reads TGTGCCAGCAGCGTCGGGATCTACAATGAGCAGTTCTTC. It specifies CASSVGIYNEQFF.

This clone has a single count. The rearrangement links TRBV5-1 to TRBJ1-4; possibly TRBD1 for D (5 bases). The CDR3 spans 15 residues. Looked up from germline, CDR1 is SGHRS and CDR2 is YFSETQ. Trimming left V 3 bases short and J 4 bases short, with 13 bases between. CDR3 nucleotide sequence: TGCGCCAGCAGCTCTCAATTAGGGGTTAATGAAAAACTGTTTTTT. It encodes CASSSQLGVNEKLFF.

The CDR3 spells CASSQETGTWIGQFF. For the CDR3, the DNA is TGCGCCAGCAGCCAAGAGACAGGGACATGGATAGGGCAGTTCTTC. V usage is TRBV4-3 and J usage is TRBJ2-1; TRBD1 matches 7 bases. The V segment lost 0 bases and the J segment 12 bases; nucleotides outside the gene matches: 11. This CDR3 has 15 residues. Germline loops: CDR1 LGHNA, CDR2 YSLEER.

This rearrangement joins TRBV28 to TRBJ2-7, with 9 positions matching TRBD2. V was pared by 7 bases and J by 5 bases, with 3 bases of the junction left unmatched. From germline, CDR1 is MDHEN and CDR2 SYDVKM. This CDR3 contains 12 residues. The CDR3 sequence: CASTVAGDEQYF. The CDR3, as DNA: TGTGCCAGCACCGTAGCGGGAGACGAGCAGTACTTC.

The genes are TRBV2 and TRBJ2-7; 11 bases align to TRBD1. V gave up 3 bases and J gave up 2 bases; unmatched junction bases: 3. Per the germline V gene, CDR1 is SNHLY and CDR2 is FYNNEI. CDR3 size: 15 residues. CDR3 bases: TGTGCCAGCAGTGACGGACAGGGGGCACCCTACGAGCAGTACTTC. This encodes CASSDGQGAPYEQYF.

The chain uses TRBV7-8 and TRBJ1-4, with unresolved D. Trimming left V 5 bases short and J 6 bases short, with 10 bases between. In germline, CDR1 is SGHVS, CDR2 FQNEAQ. The CDR3 is made up of 13 amino acids. The CDR3 DNA sequence: TGTGCCAGCAGCGGCGGGGATTATGAAAAACTGTTTTTT. As protein: CASSGGDYEKLFF.

The V call is TRBV29-1, the J call TRBJ2-5; 8 nucleotides align to TRBD2. The trim removed 0 bases at V and 4 bases at J, leaving 10 bases unmatched. Germline V lookup: CDR1 SQVTM, CDR2 ANQGSEA. The CDR3 sequence is 16 residues long. The CDR3 sequence: CSVEDGFWAGGETQYF. CDR3 DNA: TGCAGCGTTGAAGATGGGTTTTGGGCGGGAGGAGAGACCCAGTACTTC.

This clone has more than one count but fewer than ten. The V and J genes are TRBV11-2 and TRBJ1-4; D is possibly TRBD1 (5 bases). CDR1 and CDR2 from the germline V gene are SGHAT and FQNNGV. The CDR3 length is 13 residues. V shed 1 base and J shed 6 bases, with 6 bases lying between them. The CDR3 here is CASSLVGDEKLFF. CDR3 coding DNA: TGTGCCAGCAGCTTAGTGGGGGATGAAAAACTGTTTTTT.

This chain uses TRBV9 with TRBJ2-5; 11 positions match TRBD2. Looked up from germline, CDR1 is SGDLS and CDR2 is YYNGEE. This CDR3 is built from 17 residues. V was pared by 0 bases and J by 5 bases, with 9 bases of the junction left unmatched. The CDR3 spells CASSVGGLAGGWETQYF. CDR3 coding DNA: TGTGCCAGCAGCGTAGGCGGGCTAGCGGGGGGATGGGAGACCCAGTACTTC.

The chain is built from TRBV11-3 and TRBJ2-2; TRBD1 matches at 8 bases. Germline-derived CDR1 and CDR2 are SGHNT and YENEEA. The ends lost 4 bases at V and 5 bases at J; junction bases unmatched: 6. There are 15 residues in the CDR3. In DNA form, the CDR3 reads TGTGCCAGCAGCTCCGGACAGGGTATGACCGGGGAGCTGTTTTTT. Amino acids: CASSSGQGMTGELFF.

This clone was seen a single time. V usage is TRBV5-1 and J usage is TRBJ1-4, with D perhaps TRBD1 (6 bases). Germline V CDR1 and CDR2: SGHRS, YFSETQ. This CDR3 region has 15 residues. V shed 2 bases and J shed 5 bases, with 13 bases lying between them. The CDR3 region is CASSFIPDRNEKLFF. For the CDR3, the DNA is TGCGCCAGCAGCTTTATCCCCGACAGGAATGAAAAACTGTTTTTT.

The genes are TRBV4-2 and TRBJ2-1; no firm D call. CDR3 length equals 16 residues. Trimming left V 0 bases short and J 4 bases short, with 13 bases between. Germline values: CDR1 LGHNA, CDR2 YNFKEQ. The CDR3 bases are TGTGCCAGCAGCCAAGACCAAGCAAATATTTACAATGAGCAGTTCTTC. Encoded protein: CASSQDQANIYNEQFF.